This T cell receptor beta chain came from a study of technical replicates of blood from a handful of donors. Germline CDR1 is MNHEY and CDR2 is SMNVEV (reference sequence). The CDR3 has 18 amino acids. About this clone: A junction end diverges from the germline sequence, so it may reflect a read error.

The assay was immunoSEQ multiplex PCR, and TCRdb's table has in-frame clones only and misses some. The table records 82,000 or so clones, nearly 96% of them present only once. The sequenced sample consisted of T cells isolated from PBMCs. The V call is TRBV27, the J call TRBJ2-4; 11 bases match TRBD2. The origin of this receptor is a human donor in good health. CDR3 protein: CASSLYSGRGGAKNIQYF. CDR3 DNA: TGTGCCAGCAGCTTATATAGCGGGAGGGGAGGAGCCAAAAACATTCAGTACTTC.